Below, one T cell receptor beta chain is given with its context. This clonotype was recorded many times. Which antigen it targets is not known. There are no base qualities to consult, and no much larger clone falls within one base. The TCR beta CDR3 regions were amplified from RNA transcripts. A first-round RT-PCR of the TCR CDR3 used the HTBI primer set with the Qiagen OneStep RT-PCR kit. A second multiplex PCR round built the libraries, followed by size selection and purification. Libraries were sequenced paired-end with 100 bp reads on an Illumina HiSeq2000. Processing in the source paper ran as follows. SOAPnuke was used to process the raw data, with reads discarded if the reads contained adapters or uncalled bases, had a mean Phred below 15, or lacked an exact constant-primer or identifier match. COPE v1.2.5 was used to merge high-quality paired reads, and clonotypes were defined as unique nucleotide sequences. MiTCR v1.1 was used to align clonotypes to the IMGT TRBV, TRBD and TRBJ reference segments. Analysis was restricted to V-J combinations with a frequency above 0.0001, which covered roughly 99% of repertoires. The TCS score was defined as F50 (clonal expansion) divided by E x V (chaos), with BLOSUM62-based TCRdist calculated between CDR3 peptides within each V-J. Welch's t-statistics and random forest reduced approximately 520 V-J features to fewer than 15, which were used in a naive Bayes classifier (R e1071). Through fastp at Q25 and MiXCR, TCRdb rebuilt clones from the public reads, retaining in-frame beta chains. Here each entry gathers all rows of one CDR3 protein and keeps the most common genes and DNA. TCRdb, not the authors, supplied the V and J calls. The sample records about 600,000 distinct CDR3 sequences, more than 12% of which are singletons. The ten largest account for around 13% of the sample.

This specimen belongs to a study of T cells in Graves' hyperthyroidism and ophthalmopathy (dated by TCRdb to between 2018 and 2021). Some background on the complete study: Peripheral blood samples were taken at initial diagnosis, before any treatment was given. To identify TCR V-J signatures that set the groups apart, the researchers used a discovery cohort of more than 95 patients, made up of fewer than 50 with Graves' ophthalmopathy and about 55 with stable Graves' hyperthyroidism. Whether ophthalmopathy could be predicted prospectively was tested in an independent validation cohort made up of fewer than 20 hyperthyroidism patients plus 17 patients who later progressed to ophthalmopathy. For training and testing, the 100 patients in the discovery cohort were randomly divided in a 7:3 ratio. Thyroid tissue and blood T-cell repertoires from roughly 6 Graves' hyperthyroidism patients were also compared in the study. After sampling, hyperthyroidism patients received methimazole starting at 30 mg daily, and ophthalmopathy patients received high-dose intravenous methylprednisolone. According to the paper, TCR Vbeta CDR3 sequencing was carried out on over 130 peripheral blood samples, which came from 40 to 45 ophthalmopathy, 80 or so hyperthyroidism and about 17 progressor patients. The research as a whole found: Blood samples also contained most of the expanded thyroid clonotypes (frequency above 0.001), which suggests that blood repertoires may reflect thyroid immune responses. In validation, the model predicted progression to ophthalmopathy a median of about 6.8 months before onset, with over 55% sensitivity and about 75% specificity. No statistical method was used to fix the sample size in advance, and group allocation was not hidden from the investigators. Ophthalmopathy was separated from stable hyperthyroidism by a 13 V-J signature model, with around 90% sensitivity and roughly 81% specificity obtained in cross-validation and 80%/75% obtained in testing.

Ophthalmopathy patients had moderately to severely active disease, with a Clinical Activity Score of 3 or more, a NOSPECS grade of 4 or more, and a disease duration of less than 3 months. Patients with uncontrolled infections, other autoimmune diseases, pregnancy or lactation were excluded. Clinical symptoms, serum thyroxine and TRAb, thyroid ultrasound, and orbital computed tomography formed the basis for the diagnoses. Ficoll-Paque density gradient centrifugation was used to isolate PBMCs from around 10 ml of fresh peripheral blood. Total RNA was extracted using Trizol reagent, and RNA quality was assessed on an Agilent 2100 Bioanalyzer. Sequenced material: blood. This receptor was identified in a woman between 45 and 65 years old with Graves' ophthalmopathy.

For the CDR3, the sequence is CSVGVGGPSYEQYF. Read as DNA, the sequence is TGCAGCGTTGGGGTGGGAGGGCCCTCCTACGAGCAGTACTTC. Rearrangement joined TRBV29-1 to TRBJ2-7; 7 of the junction bases match TRBD2. Looking up the germline V gene yields CDR1 SQVTM and CDR2 ANQGSEA. Spanning cysteine to phenylalanine, the CDR3 consists of 14 amino acids. Only the CDR3 DNA stays, 42 bases, in frame from base 1. Trimming accounts for 4 bases at V and 0 bases at J, while the number of junction bases matched to no gene is 6.